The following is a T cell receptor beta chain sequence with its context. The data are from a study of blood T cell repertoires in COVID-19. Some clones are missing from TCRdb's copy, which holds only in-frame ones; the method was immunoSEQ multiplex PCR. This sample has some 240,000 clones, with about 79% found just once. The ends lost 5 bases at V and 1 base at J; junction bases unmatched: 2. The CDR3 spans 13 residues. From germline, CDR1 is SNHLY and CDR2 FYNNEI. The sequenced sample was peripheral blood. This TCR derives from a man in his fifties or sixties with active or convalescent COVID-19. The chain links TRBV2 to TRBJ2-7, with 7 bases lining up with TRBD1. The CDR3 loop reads CASSTGVSYEQYF. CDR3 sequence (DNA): TGTGCCAGCAGTACAGGGGTTTCCTACGAGCAGTACTTC. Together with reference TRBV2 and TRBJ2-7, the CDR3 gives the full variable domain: EPEVTQTPSHQVTQMGQEVILRCVPISNHLYFYWYRQILGQKVEFLVSFYNNEISEKSEIFDDQFSVERPDGSNFTLKIRSTKLEDSAMYFCASSTGVSYEQYFGPGTRLTVT.